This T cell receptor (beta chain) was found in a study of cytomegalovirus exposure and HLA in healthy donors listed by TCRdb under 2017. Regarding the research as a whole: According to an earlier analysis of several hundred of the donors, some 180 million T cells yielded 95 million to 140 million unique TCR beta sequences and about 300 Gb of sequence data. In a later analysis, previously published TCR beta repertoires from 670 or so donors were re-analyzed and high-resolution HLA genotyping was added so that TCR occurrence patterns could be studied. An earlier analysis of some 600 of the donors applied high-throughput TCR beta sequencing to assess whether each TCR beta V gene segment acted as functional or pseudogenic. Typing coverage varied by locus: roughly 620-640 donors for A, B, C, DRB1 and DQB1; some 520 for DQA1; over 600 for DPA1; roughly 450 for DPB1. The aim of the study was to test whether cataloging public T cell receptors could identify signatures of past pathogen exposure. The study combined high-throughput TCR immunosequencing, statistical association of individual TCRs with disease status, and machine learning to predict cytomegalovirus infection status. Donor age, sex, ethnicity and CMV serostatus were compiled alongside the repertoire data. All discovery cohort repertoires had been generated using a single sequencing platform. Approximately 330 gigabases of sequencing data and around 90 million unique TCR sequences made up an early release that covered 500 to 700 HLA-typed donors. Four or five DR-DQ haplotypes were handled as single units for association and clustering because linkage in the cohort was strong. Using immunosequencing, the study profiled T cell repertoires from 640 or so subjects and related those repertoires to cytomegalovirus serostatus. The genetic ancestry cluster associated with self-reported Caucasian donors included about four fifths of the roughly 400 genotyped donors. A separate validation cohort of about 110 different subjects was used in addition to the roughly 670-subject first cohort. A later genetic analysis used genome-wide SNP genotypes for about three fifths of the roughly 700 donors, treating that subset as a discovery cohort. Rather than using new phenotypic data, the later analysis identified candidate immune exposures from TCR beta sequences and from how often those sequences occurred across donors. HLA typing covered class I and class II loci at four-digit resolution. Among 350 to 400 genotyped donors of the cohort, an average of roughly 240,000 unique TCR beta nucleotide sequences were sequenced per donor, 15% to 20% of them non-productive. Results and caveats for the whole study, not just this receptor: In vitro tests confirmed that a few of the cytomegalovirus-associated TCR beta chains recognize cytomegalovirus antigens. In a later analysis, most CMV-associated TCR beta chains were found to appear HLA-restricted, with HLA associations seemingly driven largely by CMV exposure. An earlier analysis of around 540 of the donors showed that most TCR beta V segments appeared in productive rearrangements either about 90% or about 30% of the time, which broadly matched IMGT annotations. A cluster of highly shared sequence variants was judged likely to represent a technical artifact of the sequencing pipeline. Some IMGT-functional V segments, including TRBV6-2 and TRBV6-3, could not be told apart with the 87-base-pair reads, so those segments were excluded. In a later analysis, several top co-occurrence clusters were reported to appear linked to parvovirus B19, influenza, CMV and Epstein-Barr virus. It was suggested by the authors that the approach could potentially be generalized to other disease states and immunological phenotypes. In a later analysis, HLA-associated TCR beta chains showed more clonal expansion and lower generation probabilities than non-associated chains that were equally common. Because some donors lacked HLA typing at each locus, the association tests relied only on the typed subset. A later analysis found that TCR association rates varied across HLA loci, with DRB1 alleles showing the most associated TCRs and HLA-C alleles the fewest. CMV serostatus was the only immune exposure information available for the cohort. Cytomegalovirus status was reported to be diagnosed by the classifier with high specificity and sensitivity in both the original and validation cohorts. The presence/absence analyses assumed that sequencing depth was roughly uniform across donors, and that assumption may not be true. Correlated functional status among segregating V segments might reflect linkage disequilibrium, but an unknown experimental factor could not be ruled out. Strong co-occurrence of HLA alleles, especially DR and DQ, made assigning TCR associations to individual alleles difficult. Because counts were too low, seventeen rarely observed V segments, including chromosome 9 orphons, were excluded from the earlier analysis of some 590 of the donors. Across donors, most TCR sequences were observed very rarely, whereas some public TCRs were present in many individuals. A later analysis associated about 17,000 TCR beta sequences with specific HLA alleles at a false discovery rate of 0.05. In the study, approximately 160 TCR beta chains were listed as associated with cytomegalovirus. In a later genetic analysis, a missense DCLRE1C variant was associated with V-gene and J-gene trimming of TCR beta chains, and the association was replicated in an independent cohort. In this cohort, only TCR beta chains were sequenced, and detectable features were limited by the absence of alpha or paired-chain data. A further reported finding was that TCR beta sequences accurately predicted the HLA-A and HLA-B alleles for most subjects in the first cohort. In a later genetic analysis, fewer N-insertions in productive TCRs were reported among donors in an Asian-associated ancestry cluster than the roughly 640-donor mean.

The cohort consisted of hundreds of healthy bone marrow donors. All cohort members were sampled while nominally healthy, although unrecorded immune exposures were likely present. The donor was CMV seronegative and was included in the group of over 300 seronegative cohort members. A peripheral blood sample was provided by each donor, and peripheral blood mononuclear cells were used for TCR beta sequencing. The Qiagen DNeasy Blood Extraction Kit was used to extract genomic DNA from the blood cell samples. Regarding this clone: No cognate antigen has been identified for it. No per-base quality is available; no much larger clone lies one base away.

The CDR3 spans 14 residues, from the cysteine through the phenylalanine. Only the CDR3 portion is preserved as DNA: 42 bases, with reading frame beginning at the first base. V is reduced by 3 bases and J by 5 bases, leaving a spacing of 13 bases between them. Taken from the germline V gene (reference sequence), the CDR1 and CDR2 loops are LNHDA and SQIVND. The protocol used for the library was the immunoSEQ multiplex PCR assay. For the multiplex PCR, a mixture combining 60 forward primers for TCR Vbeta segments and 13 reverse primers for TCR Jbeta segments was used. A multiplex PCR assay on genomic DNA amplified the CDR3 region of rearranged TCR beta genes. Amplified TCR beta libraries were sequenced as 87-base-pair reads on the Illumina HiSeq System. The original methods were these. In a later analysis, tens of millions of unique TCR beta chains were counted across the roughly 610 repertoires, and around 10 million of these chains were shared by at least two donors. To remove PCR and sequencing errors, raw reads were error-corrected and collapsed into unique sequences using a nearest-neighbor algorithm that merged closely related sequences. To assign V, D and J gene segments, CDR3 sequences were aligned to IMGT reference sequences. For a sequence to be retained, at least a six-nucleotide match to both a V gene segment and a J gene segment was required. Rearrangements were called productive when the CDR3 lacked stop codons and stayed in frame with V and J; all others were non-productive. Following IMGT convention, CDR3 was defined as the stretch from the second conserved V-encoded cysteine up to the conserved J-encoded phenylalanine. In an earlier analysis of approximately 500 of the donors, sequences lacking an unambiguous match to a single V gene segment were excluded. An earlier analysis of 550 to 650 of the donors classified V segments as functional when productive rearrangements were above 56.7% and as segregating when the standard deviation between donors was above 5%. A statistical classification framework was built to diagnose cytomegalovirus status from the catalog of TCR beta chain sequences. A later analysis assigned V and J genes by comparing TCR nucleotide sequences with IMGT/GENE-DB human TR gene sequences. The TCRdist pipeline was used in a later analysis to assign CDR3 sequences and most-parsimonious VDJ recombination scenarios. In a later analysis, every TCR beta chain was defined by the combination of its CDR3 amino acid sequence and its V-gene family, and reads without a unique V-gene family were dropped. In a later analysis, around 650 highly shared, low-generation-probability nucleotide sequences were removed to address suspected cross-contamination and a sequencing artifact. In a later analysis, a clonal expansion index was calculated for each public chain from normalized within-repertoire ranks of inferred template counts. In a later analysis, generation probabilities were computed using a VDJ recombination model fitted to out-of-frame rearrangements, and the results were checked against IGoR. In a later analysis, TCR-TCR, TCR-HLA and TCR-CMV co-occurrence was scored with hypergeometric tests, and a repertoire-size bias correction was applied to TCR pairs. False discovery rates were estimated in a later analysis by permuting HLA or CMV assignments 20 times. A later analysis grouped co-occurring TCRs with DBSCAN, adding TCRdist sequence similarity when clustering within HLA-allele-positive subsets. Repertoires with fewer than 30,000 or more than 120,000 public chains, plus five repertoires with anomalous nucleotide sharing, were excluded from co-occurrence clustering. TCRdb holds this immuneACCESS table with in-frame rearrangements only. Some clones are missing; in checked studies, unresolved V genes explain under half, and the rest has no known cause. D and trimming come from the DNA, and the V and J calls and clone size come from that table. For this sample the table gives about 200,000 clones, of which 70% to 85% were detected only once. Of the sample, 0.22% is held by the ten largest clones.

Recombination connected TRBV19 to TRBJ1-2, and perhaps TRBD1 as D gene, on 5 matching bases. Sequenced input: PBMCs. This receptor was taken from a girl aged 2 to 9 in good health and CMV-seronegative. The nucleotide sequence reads TGTGCCAGTAGTATCTCTTTGGGACTATATGGCTACACCTTC. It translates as CASSISLGLYGYTF.